The clone carrying this TCR beta chain is a singleton in its sample. Sequencing was performed with immunoSEQ multiplex PCR; in TCRdb, only in-frame clones are kept and a portion is missing. The sample lists more than 150,000 clones, around nine tenths occurring once. Germline CDR1 and CDR2: SGHAT and FQNNGV. The V end lost 4 bases, the J end lost 5 bases, and 5 bases lay between the germline ends. This CDR3 region has 11 residues. This entry belongs to a study of cytomegalovirus exposure and HLA in healthy donors. This chain joins TRBV11-2 and TRBJ2-5; D not resolved. The sequenced sample was PBMCs. This TCR derives from a man in his late teens or twenties in good health and CMV-seronegative. This CDR3 is CASSSAETQYF. The CDR3, as DNA: TGTGCCAGCAGCTCCGCGGAGACCCAGTACTTC.